The 7 T cell receptor beta chains below come from one sample, sequenced in a study of T cell responses to AZD1222 COVID-19 vaccine. Repertoires were generated with immunoSEQ multiplex PCR, while TCRdb's copy carries only in-frame clones and drops some. The sample shows 70,000 to 95,000 clones, roughly 89% of them seen only once. Sample: peripheral blood, taken 28 days after the second AZD1222 dose. The origin of the receptors is an adult who received the AZD1222 COVID-19 vaccine.

The chain has TRBV5-6 and TRBJ1-6, with unresolved D. The germline CDR1 and CDR2 sequences are SGHDT and YYEEEE. V lost 4 bases to trimming and J lost 9 bases, with 11 bases between them. The CDR3 loop spans 13 amino acids. The CDR3 coding sequence is TGTGCCAGCAGCCGGGAAATAGGTTCACCCCTCCACTTT. Translated, it gives CASSREIGSPLHF.

The chain has TRBV5-1 and TRBJ1-1; 7 nucleotides line up with TRBD1. V shed 0 bases, J shed 2 bases, and the junction held 7 bases outside the gene matches. Germline CDR1 is SGHRS and CDR2 is YFSETQ. This CDR3 spans 16 amino acids. Here the CDR3 DNA reads TGCGCCAGCAGCTTGGCCGGGACAGCCTTAAACACTGAAGCTTTCTTT. Translation gives CASSLAGTALNTEAFF.

The chain has TRBV7-2 and TRBJ2-1; D might be TRBD1 (5 bases). The CDR3 extends over 16 amino acids. V dropped 5 bases and J dropped 4 bases, with 18 bases sitting between them. CDR1 SGHTA and CDR2 FQGNSA come from the germline V gene. This chain's CDR3 is CASSTSPVGRYNEQFF. As DNA, the CDR3 is TGTGCCAGCAGCACCAGCCCGGTGGGGCGGTACAATGAGCAGTTCTTC.

This CDR3 is CASSATGQGAYNEQFF. The CDR3 DNA is TGTGCCAGCAGCGCTACCGGACAGGGGGCGTATAATGAGCAGTTCTTC. The chain links TRBV9 to TRBJ2-1; 11 nucleotides agree with TRBD1. With V trimmed by 3 bases and J by 7 bases, 9 bases remained unmatched. CDR3 length equals 16 residues. Germline V gene sequence: CDR1 SGDLS, CDR2 YYNGEE.

The CDR3 region has the DNA TGTGCCAGCAGTTTCCAGGGCAATCAGCCCCAGCATTTT. It is translated as CASSFQGNQPQHF. The chain couples TRBV27 to TRBJ1-5; D is ambiguous. CDR3 length: 13 residues. From germline, CDR1 is MNHEY and CDR2 SMNVEV (reference sequence). Trimming removed 3 bases from V and 2 bases from J, with 5 bases in between.

The chain is built from TRBV10-3 and TRBJ2-5, with D perhaps being TRBD1 or TRBD2 (6 bases each). CDR1 and CDR2 (germline): ENHRY, SYGVKD. The CDR3 sequence is 16 residues long. Trimming cost V 3 bases and J 5 bases, with 19 bases left between them. The CDR3 coding sequence is TGTGCCATCAGTGACCCTACGGGCCAGGGGAGGGAGACCCAGTACTTC. Protein: CAISDPTGQGRETQYF.

This chain connects TRBV18 to TRBJ1-1, with D possibly matching TRBD1 (5 bases). Germline loops: CDR1 KGHSH, CDR2 LQKENI. The CDR3 has 14 amino acids. V was pared by 5 bases and J by 2 bases, with 12 bases between. CDR3 amino acids: CASSTIGANTEAFF. The DNA for the CDR3 is TGTGCCAGCTCAACTATCGGGGCAAACACTGAAGCTTTCTTT.